This T cell receptor beta chain was identified during a study of beta chain features in type 1 diabetes. Of note for this clone: Its target is unknown.

Isolated RNA was reverse transcribed in full, so expressed TCRB transcripts were sequenced. This table comes from immunoSEQ multiplex PCR, and its TCRdb copy is limited to in-frame clones, with some not included. The data hold about 450,000 clones, with roughly 10% observed a single time. The CDR3 sequence is 14 residues long. CDR1 SEHNR and CDR2 FQNEAQ come from the germline V gene (reference sequence). V was pared by 4 bases and J by 0 bases, with 7 bases between. Notes on the study in general: Type 1 diabetes patients had TCRB CDR3s that were shorter (moderately but significantly so) in all four CD4+ subsets.

Every single donor gave one heparinised blood draw, and these averaged roughly 0.11 L. CD4+ cells of the naive, central memory, regulatory and stem cell-like memory types were sorted via CD45RO/CCR7/CD25/CD127/CD95/CD27. This clonotype was sampled from a young woman in good health. Sequences were obtained from naive CD4+ T cells from blood. This sequence joins TRBV7-9 and TRBJ1-5; D is unresolved. The CDR3, as DNA: TGTGCCAGCAGCTCCCCAATTAGCAATCAGCCCCAGCATTTT. Residues: CASSSPISNQPQHF.